These 20 T cell receptor beta chains were all obtained from the same sample, sequenced in a study of blood T cell repertoires in COVID-19. Repertoires were generated with immunoSEQ multiplex PCR, while TCRdb's copy carries only in-frame clones and drops some. The data show over 200,000 clones, with about nine tenths seen just once and approximately 2.5% held by the top ten. Sequencing was carried out using peripheral blood. Receptors originate from a man aged 25-45 years with COVID-19, enrolled during active disease.

This clone was picked up a small number of times. The V gene is TRBV7-3, the J gene TRBJ1-1; D may be TRBD1 (5 bases). The CDR3 consists of 15 residues. Trimming left V 5 bases short and J 6 bases short, with 19 bases between. The germline CDR1 and CDR2 sequences are SGHTA and FQGTGA. For the CDR3, the DNA is TGTGCCAGCAGCCGTATGGGGCAGCTTTCGTCTGAAGCTTTCTTT. Translated: CASSRMGQLSSEAFF.

The chain uses TRBV10-3 and TRBJ1-4; D unclear. The CDR3 extends over 13 amino acids. V was pared by 7 bases and J by 0 bases, with 6 bases between. The germline gives CDR1 ENHRY, CDR2 SYGVKD. DNA for the CDR3: TGTGCCATCACCAGTTCAACTAATGAAAAACTGTTTTTT. It encodes CAITSSTNEKLFF.

The rearrangement joins TRBV6-2 or TRBV6-3 to TRBJ1-1; the D gene is possibly TRBD1 (6 bases). V was cut by 2 bases and J by 1 base, with 8 bases left in between. This CDR3 region has 14 residues. The V gene's germline CDR1 is MNHEY and CDR2 SVGEGT. The CDR3 protein is CASSYIGGNTEAFF. The CDR3 DNA is TGTGCCAGCAGTTACATAGGGGGGAACACTGAAGCTTTCTTT.

CDR3 protein: CAWSAGTSDHNEQFF. CDR3 nucleotide sequence: TGTGCCTGGAGCGCCGGGACTAGCGATCACAATGAGCAGTTCTTC. The chain couples TRBV30 to TRBJ2-1, with 10 positions matching TRBD2. CDR1 and CDR2 from the germline V gene are GTSNPN and SVGIG (reference sequence). The length of the CDR3 is 15 residues. V lost 3 bases, J lost 5 bases, and 7 bases stayed unmatched. The complete variable domain, with remaining parts taken from reference TRBV30 and TRBJ2-1, reads SQTIHQWPATLVQPVGSPLSLECTVEGTSNPNLYWYRQAAGRGLQLLFYSVGIGQISSEVPQNLSASRPQDRQFILSSKKLLLSDSGFYLCAWSAGTSDHNEQFFGPGTRLTVL.

The rearrangement uses TRBV30 and TRBJ1-4; 7 bases agree with TRBD1. Germline V gene lookup returns CDR1 GTSNPN and CDR2 SVGIG (reference sequence). V dropped 3 bases and J dropped 5; count of bases not matched to a gene: 6. The CDR3 spans 14 residues. CDR3 residues: CAWSPTGYNEKLFF. In nucleotides, the CDR3 is TGTGCCTGGAGCCCGACAGGGTACAATGAAAAACTGTTTTTT.

The rearrangement uses TRBV7-6 and TRBJ1-5; 7 bases align to TRBD1. Germline V CDR1 and CDR2: SGHVS, FNYEAQ. The CDR3 consists of 13 residues. V shed 5 bases and J 8 bases; nucleotides not matched to a gene: 6. The CDR3 reads CASSATGRKPQHF. The CDR3 region has the DNA TGTGCCAGCAGCGCGACAGGGAGGAAGCCCCAGCATTTT.

As DNA, the CDR3 is TGTGCCAGCAGCTCCCCAGCTAGCGGGACCTACAATGAGCAGTTCTTC. Amino acids: CASSSPASGTYNEQFF. The V call is TRBV13, the J call TRBJ2-1; 9 bases match TRBD2. This CDR3 is 16 amino acids long. Germline loops: CDR1 PRHDT, CDR2 FYEKMQ (reference sequence). Trimming removed 4 bases from V and 2 bases from J; junction bases left unmatched: 6. The whole variable domain, filled in from reference TRBV13 and TRBJ2-1, reads AAGVIQSPRHLIKEKRETATLKCYPIPRHDTVYWYQQGPGQDPQFLISFYEKMQSDKGSIPDRFSAQQFSDYHSELNMSSLELGDSALYFCASSSPASGTYNEQFFGPGTRLTVL.

The V gene is TRBV7-3, the J gene TRBJ1-2, with D possibly being TRBD1 (6 bases). From germline, CDR1 is SGHTA and CDR2 FQGTGA. This CDR3 spans 15 amino acids. The V and J ends lost 4 bases and 4 bases respectively, with 16 bases between them. Written as DNA, the CDR3 is TGTGCCAGCAGCTCCTCCGGGACATTGGGCTATGGCTACACCTTC. Translation gives CASSSSGTLGYGYTF.

This clone is a singleton in its sample. The chain carries TRBV27 and TRBJ2-7; 7 nucleotides align to TRBD2. From germline, CDR1 is MNHEY and CDR2 SMNVEV (reference sequence). This CDR3 comprises 17 residues. With V trimmed by 5 bases and J by 1 base, 14 bases remained unmatched. The CDR3 is CASSPAQKGLSSYEQYF. CDR3 sequence (DNA): TGTGCCAGCAGTCCCGCCCAGAAGGGACTATCGTCCTACGAGCAGTACTTC.

This chain uses TRBV18 with TRBJ1-2; the match to TRBD1 covers 9 bases. The CDR3 runs to 15 residues. V lost 2 bases to trimming and J lost 2 bases; unmatched junction nucleotides: 3. CDR1 KGHSH and CDR2 LQKENI come from the germline V gene. CDR3 sequence: CASSPGTGSNYGYTF. The DNA of the CDR3 is TGTGCCAGCTCACCAGGGACAGGGAGCAACTATGGCTACACCTTC.

The rearrangement joins TRBV29-1 to TRBJ2-2; D may be TRBD1 (6 bases). With 4 bases removed from V and 3 bases from J, the gap between germline ends came to 12 bases. This CDR3 spans 14 amino acids. Looked up from germline, CDR1 is SQVTM and CDR2 is ANQGSEA. The DNA for the CDR3 is TGCAGCGTTGTGGGGGCTGAAGACACCGGGGAGCTGTTTTTT. Residues: CSVVGAEDTGELFF.

This clone showed up just once. The rearrangement links TRBV19 to TRBJ2-7, with 8 bases that match TRBD1. With V trimmed by 6 bases and J by 4 bases, 11 bases remained unmatched. The CDR3 is 15 residues long. Germline CDR1 is LNHDA and CDR2 is SQIVND (reference sequence). CDR3 DNA sequence: TGTGCCAGTAGCCTCAGACAGGGGATACCATACGAGCAGTACTTC. Residues: CASSLRQGIPYEQYF. The entire variable domain, with the rest obtained from reference TRBV19 and TRBJ2-7, is as follows: DGGITQSPKYLFRKEGQNVTLSCEQNLNHDAMYWYRQDPGQGLRLIYYSQIVNDFQKGDIAEGYSVSREKKESFPLTVTSAQKNPTAFYLCASSLRQGIPYEQYFGPGTRLTVT.

This chain uses TRBV6-6 with TRBJ2-2; the D gene is possibly TRBD1 (6 bases). Looked up from germline, CDR1 is MNHNY and CDR2 is SVGAGI (reference sequence). The length of the CDR3 is 15 residues. V was trimmed by 8 bases and J by 2 bases, leaving 15 bases between them. The CDR3 region is CASGRQESNTGELFF. The CDR3 bases are TGTGCCAGCGGACGACAGGAGTCTAACACCGGGGAGCTGTTTTTT.

This clone appeared a few times. This chain links TRBV28 with TRBJ2-7, with D possibly matching TRBD2 (7 bases). V lost 7 bases and J 3 bases, leaving 13 bases between the germline ends. CDR1 is MDHEN, CDR2 SYDVKM, per germline. The CDR3 is 13 residues long. DNA for the CDR3: TGTGCCAGCATGGGGGGGGGCCTCTACGAGCAGTACTTC. The encoded protein is CASMGGGLYEQYF. The whole variable domain, filled in from reference TRBV28 and TRBJ2-7, reads DVKVTQSSRYLVKRTGEKVFLECVQDMDHENMFWYRQDPGLGLRLIYFSYDVKMKEKGDIPEGYSVSREKKERFSLILESASTNQTSMYLCASMGGGLYEQYFGPGTRLTVT.

This chain connects TRBV28 to TRBJ1-1; D is undetermined. Germline V gene sequence: CDR1 MDHEN, CDR2 SYDVKM. V gave up 6 bases and J gave up 0 bases, with 17 bases separating them. The CDR3 is made up of 16 amino acids. CDR3 DNA: TGTGCCAGCAGCTCTATCCTCGTGCTCATGAACACTGAAGCTTTCTTT. Protein product: CASSSILVLMNTEAFF.

The genes are TRBV5-1 and TRBJ2-5; 10 nucleotides agree with TRBD1. The CDR3 consists of 15 residues. V shed 4 bases, J shed 5 bases, and the junction held 8 bases outside the gene matches. Germline CDR1 is SGHRS and CDR2 is YFSETQ. Here the CDR3 reads CASSTGTGAHETQYF. The CDR3 DNA sequence: TGCGCCAGCAGCACCGGGACAGGGGCCCATGAGACCCAGTACTTC.

This chain links TRBV10-3 with TRBJ2-2; 8 positions agree with TRBD2. The CDR3 length is 14 residues. Unmatched junction bases numbered 6, after V lost 10 bases and J lost 2 bases. In germline, CDR1 is ENHRY, CDR2 SYGVKD. CDR3 loop: CATASGQNTGELFF. The CDR3 coding sequence is TGTGCCACTGCTAGCGGGCAAAACACCGGGGAGCTGTTTTTT.

The CDR3 DNA follows: TGTGCCAGCAGGCCAGACAGGGGTCTCACCGGGGAGCTGTTTTTT. This codes for CASRPDRGLTGELFF. The V call is TRBV5-6, the J call TRBJ2-2, with TRBD1 matching over 8 bases. Germline CDR1 reads SGHDT; CDR2 reads YYEEEE. The CDR3 totals 15 residues. V lost 5 bases to trimming and J lost 4 bases; unmatched junction nucleotides: 7.

The chain uses TRBV27 and TRBJ2-1, with 8 positions matching TRBD2. After removal of 3 bases from V and 7 bases from J, the junction contained 5 bases not matched to a gene. Germline V lookup: CDR1 MNHEY, CDR2 SMNVEV (reference sequence). The CDR3 consists of 14 residues. CDR3 sequence reads: CASSLGLDLNEQFF. In DNA, the CDR3 is TGTGCCAGCAGTTTGGGACTAGATTTGAATGAGCAGTTCTTC.

This chain uses TRBV5-4 with TRBJ2-7; maybe TRBD2 (5 bases). Germline CDR1 and CDR2: SGHNT and YYREEE (reference sequence). V was clipped by 4 bases and J by 2 bases, with 19 bases between them. The length of the CDR3 is 16 residues. CDR3 sequence (DNA): TGTGCCAGCAGCCCGGGGTTCTTTCAAGGGACCTACGAGCAGTACTTC. Its protein product is CASSPGFFQGTYEQYF.